A selection of T cell receptor beta chains follows, all from one sample in a study of cytomegalovirus exposure and HLA in healthy donors. The assay was immunoSEQ multiplex PCR, and TCRdb's table has in-frame clones only and misses some. Of about 180,000 clones listed, around 76% are singletons. The material sequenced was PBMCs. These TCRs come from a man aged 40-50 years in good health and CMV-seronegative. Each CDR3 is given with its conserved first and last residue. A D gene is named only where the DNA matches it firmly.

length	D	V	J	DNA	CDR3
11	-	TRBV14	TRBJ2-5	TGTGCCAGCAGCGAAGCCGGGACCCAGTACTTC	CASSEAGTQYF
16	-	TRBV12-2	TRBJ1-4	TGTGCAAGTCGCGCCCTCGGGGGGGGAGGGGGTGAAAAACTATTTTTT	CASRALGGGGGEKLFF
16	TRBD2	TRBV7-3	TRBJ2-1	TGTGCCAGCAGCCCGGAACTAGCGGGCTCCTACAATGAGCAGTTCTTC	CASSPELAGSYNEQFF
14	-	TRBV2	TRBJ2-1	TGTGCCAGCACTCAGCGGCAAACCTACAATGAGCAGTTCTTC	CASTQRQTYNEQFF
14	TRBD2	TRBV30	TRBJ2-3	TGTGCCTGGAGTACCGTGGGGGGGTCAGATACGCAGTATTTT	CAWSTVGGSDTQYF
19	TRBD2	TRBV7-2	TRBJ2-5	TGTGCCAGCAGCCCACGGCTTCGACTAGCGGGGGGGCAGGAGGGGACCCAGTACTTC	CASSPRLRLAGGQEGTQYF
16	TRBD1	TRBV7-6	TRBJ1-5	TGTGCCAGCAGCTCGGAGACAGGGGGCGCATGGCAGCCCCAGCATTTT	CASSSETGGAWQPQHF
14	TRBD1	TRBV28	TRBJ2-5	TGTGCCAGCAGGCAGGGACAGGGGCAAGAGACCCAGTACTTC	CASRQGQGQETQYF
16	-	TRBV4-1	TRBJ1-5	TGCGCCAGCAGCCCCTCTCGGGGTAGTAGGAATCAGCCCCAGCATTTT	CASSPSRGSRNQPQHF
15	-	TRBV5-1	TRBJ2-7	TGCGCCAGCAGCTTGGGACACGTGAGCTCCTACGAGCAGTACTTC	CASSLGHVSSYEQYF
15	TRBD1	TRBV5-1	TRBJ2-2	TGCGCCAGCGTGGCCGGGACAGTTAACACCGGGGAGCTGTTTTTT	CASVAGTVNTGELFF
15	-	TRBV7-2	TRBJ2-4	TGTGCCAGCAGCTTAGACCAGGGCGCCAAAAACATTCAGTACTTC	CASSLDQGAKNIQYF
13	TRBD2	TRBV5-1	TRBJ2-1	TGCGCCACCACCCGGGACTACGGAAATGAGCAGTTCTTC	CATTRDYGNEQFF
19	TRBD2	TRBV5-1	TRBJ2-3	TGCGCCAGCAGCCCACGCGGTATCCGGCGGGAGGGCCGCACAGATACGCAGTATTTT	CASSPRGIRREGRTDTQYF
14	-	TRBV18	TRBJ2-7	TGTGCCAGCTCACCAGGCAGGGGAGAATACGAGCAGTACTTC	CASSPGRGEYEQYF
14	TRBD1	TRBV7-8	TRBJ2-2	TGTGCCAGCAGCTCGACAGGGCAAACCGGGGAGCTGTTTTTT	CASSSTGQTGELFF
13	-	TRBV11-3	TRBJ2-7	TGTGCCAGCAGCGGGGGCTCGAGGTACGAGCAGTACTTC	CASSGGSRYEQYF
15	TRBD2	TRBV2	TRBJ2-3	TGTGCCAGCAGGCCGACTAGCGGGAGCACAGATACGCAGTATTTT	CASRPTSGSTDTQYF
13	-	TRBV9	TRBJ1-3	TGTGCCAGCGCTACAGGTTCTGGAAACACCATATATTTT	CASATGSGNTIYF
16	-	TRBV9	TRBJ2-2	TGTGCCAGCAGCGTAGAGGGACATAGGGGTCCCGGGGAGCTGTTTTTT	CASSVEGHRGPGELFF
14	-	TRBV2	TRBJ1-1	TGTGCCAGCAATCCCACCCTAATGAACACTGAAGCTTTCTTT	CASNPTLMNTEAFF
13	TRBD1	TRBV19	TRBJ1-4	TGTGCCAGTAAGGGGACAGCCATTGAAAAACTGTTTTTT	CASKGTAIEKLFF
14	TRBD1	TRBV7-3	TRBJ1-2	TGTGCCAGCAGCCACCCGACTGGGACAGGCTTCTACACCTTC	CASSHPTGTGFYTF
15	-	TRBV4-2	TRBJ1-4	TGTGCCAGCAGCCCCCCCCGACAGTCAGATGAAAAACTGTTTTTT	CASSPPRQSDEKLFF
14	TRBD1	TRBV5-1	TRBJ2-1	TGCGCCAGCAGTCCAGGGGGCTCCTACAATGAGCAGTTCTTC	CASSPGGSYNEQFF